Listed here are 32 T cell receptor beta chains from one sample, sequenced in a study of response to subunit inactivated influenza vaccine (dated by TCRdb to 2016 to 2018). The library was prepared using RT-PCR. The sequencer listed for this sample is Illumina HiSeq 2500. Using fastp at Q25 and MiXCR, TCRdb reprocessed the public reads and kept productive beta chains. CDR3 protein duplicates are merged, each entry listing the most common genes and DNA. For this sample there are hundreds of thousands of distinct CDR3 sequences; 15% to 17% appear just once. The ten largest clones add up to around 10% of the sample. Sequencing was performed on PBMCs from blood, taken 11 to 12 days after vaccination. The source is a man aged 50-60 years who received an inactivated influenza vaccine. Donor details come from another sample of the same person, matched by shared clones.

The rearrangement uses TRBV30 and TRBJ1-2; D unclear. Trimming took off 4 bases at V and 8 bases at J, with 14 bases between the two ends. The CDR3 is made up of 12 amino acids. The germline gives CDR1 GTSNPN, CDR2 SVGIG (reference sequence). The CDR3 DNA sequence: TGTGCCTGGAATCGTTCAGGTCGGGGCTACACCTTC. Encoded protein: CAWNRSGRGYTF.

This clonotype was counted only a few times. The chain employs TRBV7-8 and TRBJ2-5; no reliable D call. This CDR3 spans 13 amino acids. Per the germline V gene, CDR1 is SGHVS and CDR2 is FQNEAQ. V was shortened by 1 base and J by 5 bases, with 8 bases between the two germline ends. CDR3 nucleotides: TGTGCCAGCAGCTTAGGTCATGGGGAGACCCAGTACTTC. Protein sequence: CASSLGHGETQYF.

The chain recombines TRBV5-1 with TRBJ2-3; 7 nucleotides line up with TRBD1. Germline assignment: CDR1 SGHRS and CDR2 YFSETQ. This CDR3 spans 13 amino acids. The J segment lost 6 bases and the V segment lost 7 bases, leaving 8 bases of the junction unmatched. The CDR3 sequence is CASCRDSSDTQYF. CDR3 DNA: TGCGCCAGCTGCCGGGACAGCTCGGATACGCAGTATTTT. The full variable domain, rest sourced from reference TRBV5-1 and TRBJ2-3, is KAGVTQTPRYLIKTRGQQVTLSCSPISGHRSVSWYQQTPGQGLQFLFEYFSETQRNKGNFPGRFSGRQFSNSRSEMNVSTLELGDSALYLCASCRDSSDTQYFGPGTRLTVL.

This chain uses TRBV30 with TRBJ2-7; the D call may be TRBD1 or TRBD2 (5 bases each). The V and J ends lost 4 bases and 5 bases respectively, with 9 bases between them. CDR3 length equals 11 residues. Germline CDR1 reads GTSNPN; CDR2 reads SVGIG (reference sequence). The chain's CDR3 is CAWMGEHEQYF. The CDR3, as DNA: TGTGCCTGGATGGGGGAGCACGAGCAGTACTTC. The variable domain in full, completed from reference TRBV30 and TRBJ2-7, reads SQTIHQWPATLVQPVGSPLSLECTVEGTSNPNLYWYRQAAGRGLQLLFYSVGIGQISSEVPQNLSASRPQDRQFILSSKKLLLSDSGFYLCAWMGEHEQYFGPGTRLTVT.

This chain connects TRBV18 to TRBJ2-1; the match to TRBD1 covers 11 bases. Germline V gene sequence: CDR1 KGHSH, CDR2 LQKENI. This CDR3 contains 16 residues. After removal of 5 bases from V and 3 bases from J, the junction contained 6 bases not matched to a gene. The CDR3 here is CASSRGQGAIYNEQFF. The CDR3 nucleotides read TGTGCCAGCTCAAGAGGACAGGGGGCTATCTACAATGAGCAGTTCTTC.

The rearrangement joins TRBV12-3 or TRBV12-4 to TRBJ1-2, with D maybe TRBD1 (6 bases). The V and J ends lost 4 bases and 4 bases respectively, with 13 bases between them. The CDR3 spans 14 residues. The CDR3 region has the DNA TGTGCCAGCAGTTCACAGGGAGGGATCTATGGCTACACCTTC. This sequence encodes CASSSQGGIYGYTF.

The chain links TRBV6-6 to TRBJ1-2; D not certain. Germline V CDR1 and CDR2: MNHNY, SVGAGI (reference sequence). V was cut by 10 bases and J by 0 bases, with 12 bases left in between. The CDR3 extends over 13 amino acids. The CDR3 region is CATTTESNYGYTF. CDR3 sequence (DNA): TGTGCCACGACGACGGAGTCTAACTATGGCTACACCTTC.

The rearrangement uses TRBV24-1 and TRBJ2-2; D is ambiguous. V was pared by 4 bases and J by 5 bases, with 10 bases between. This CDR3 has 14 residues. Germline V lookup: CDR1 KGHDR, CDR2 SFDVKD. The chain's CDR3 is CATSEQTPTGELFF. For the CDR3, the DNA is TGTGCCACCAGTGAGCAGACGCCTACCGGGGAGCTGTTTTTT.

This clonotype was counted a few times. The genes are TRBV16 and TRBJ1-2, with a weak D call TRBD1 (5 bases). In germline, CDR1 is KGHSY, CDR2 FQNENV. The CDR3 contains 12 residues. Trimming removed 4 bases at V and 8 bases at J, with 11 bases between. The CDR3: CASSPDSGGYTF. CDR3 coding DNA: TGTGCCAGCAGCCCCGACAGTGGCGGCTACACCTTC.

This clonotype occurred a few times. The chain combines TRBV12-3 or TRBV12-4 with TRBJ1-2; D ambiguous. The CDR3 sequence is 12 residues long. V was pared by 2 bases and J by 5 bases, with 6 bases between. The CDR3 reads CASSLWQYGYTF. The DNA of the CDR3 is TGTGCCAGCAGTTTATGGCAGTATGGCTACACCTTC.

The rearrangement uses TRBV10-3 and TRBJ1-1; 7 nucleotides line up with TRBD1. CDR1 is ENHRY and CDR2 is SYGVKD in the germline V gene. The length of the CDR3 is 15 residues. V dropped 6 bases and J dropped 3; count of bases not matched to a gene: 10. CDR3 residues: CAIREQGTADTEAFF. CDR3 nucleotide sequence: TGTGCCATCAGGGAACAGGGGACGGCGGACACTGAAGCTTTCTTT.

The chain recombines TRBV7-2 with TRBJ2-1; 7 nucleotides align to TRBD2. V was pared by 2 bases and J by 1 base, with 8 bases of the junction left unmatched. This CDR3 is 17 amino acids long. Germline loops: CDR1 SGHTA, CDR2 FQGNSA. The CDR3 region has the DNA TGTGCCAGCAGCTTACCGCGGGGGAGAATATCCTACAATGAGCAGTTCTTC. Its protein is CASSLPRGRISYNEQFF.

In this sample, this clonotype turned up a few times. The chain recombines TRBV7-2 with TRBJ2-2; D uncertain. CDR3 length: 14 residues. Germline CDR1 and CDR2: SGHTA and FQGNSA. Trimming shortened V by 0 bases and J by 7 bases, and 9 bases separated the two germline ends. Here the CDR3 DNA reads TGTGCCAGCAGCTTAGCGCCTCGTGGCGGGGAGCTGTTTTTT. Protein sequence: CASSLAPRGGELFF.

About this clonotype itself: A single base separates this from a much larger clone, so it may be a read error. The chain uses TRBV5-1 and TRBJ2-1; the D gene is possibly TRBD2 (6 bases). From germline, CDR1 is SGHRS and CDR2 YFSETQ. The length of the CDR3 is 15 residues. Deletions cut 3 bases from V and 2 bases from J, with 12 bases between. The CDR3 DNA reads TGCGCCAGCAGCTCGGGTATAGCGGCCTACAATGAGCAGTTCTTC. Translating it yields CASSSGIAAYNEQFF.

The chain recombines TRBV7-9 with TRBJ2-7, with 7 bases aligning to TRBD1. J was trimmed by 0 bases and V by 5 bases; bases with no gene match: 7. The CDR3 is 15 amino acids. Germline CDR1 SEHNR, CDR2 FQNEAQ (reference sequence). CDR3 protein: CASSSRQGNSYEQYF. The CDR3 DNA follows: TGTGCCAGCAGCAGCCGACAGGGTAACTCCTACGAGCAGTACTTC.

This chain links TRBV28 with TRBJ1-6; D call uncertain. V lost 2 bases, J lost 7 bases, and 9 bases lay in between. The CDR3 consists of 14 residues. Germline values: CDR1 MDHEN, CDR2 SYDVKM. The CDR3 bases are TGTGCCAGCAGTTTACTCACCGGGAATTCACCCCTCCACTTT. Its translation: CASSLLTGNSPLHF.

The chain is built from TRBV6-2 or TRBV6-3 and TRBJ2-2; possible D gene TRBD1, 6 bases. Deletions cut 0 bases from V and 3 bases from J, with 8 bases between. The length of the CDR3 is 15 residues. Looked up from germline, CDR1 is MNHEY and CDR2 is SVGEGT. DNA for the CDR3: TGTGCCAGCAGTTACTCGTGGGGGCACACCGGGGAGCTGTTTTTT. Its translation: CASSYSWGHTGELFF.

This clonotype was counted a few times. V is TRBV5-6 and J is TRBJ2-3; 12 bases align to TRBD2. The CDR3 loop spans 17 amino acids. With V trimmed by 1 base and J by 6 bases, 9 bases remained unmatched. CDR1 is SGHDT and CDR2 is YYEEEE in the germline V gene. The CDR3 is CASSLQSASGRADTQYF. CDR3 DNA sequence: TGTGCCAGCAGCTTGCAGTCGGCTAGCGGGAGGGCGGATACGCAGTATTTT. The full variable domain, its missing parts supplied by reference TRBV5-6 and TRBJ2-3, is DAGVTQSPTHLIKTRGQQVTLRCSPKSGHDTVSWYQQALGQGPQFIFQYYEEEERQRGNFPDRFSGHQFPNYSSELNVNALLLGDSALYLCASSLQSASGRADTQYFGPGTRLTVL.

This clonotype was recorded at least ten times. J is TRBJ2-7 and V is TRBV12-3 or TRBV12-4; 8 bases are shared with TRBD2. The CDR3 runs 15 residues. J was trimmed by 2 bases and V by 2 bases; bases with no gene match: 5. The DNA of the CDR3 is TGTGCCAGCAGTTTAAAGGCGGGAGGAGCCTACGAGCAGTACTTC. This gives the protein CASSLKAGGAYEQYF.

This chain links TRBV6-2 or TRBV6-3 with TRBJ1-4, with D possibly matching TRBD1 (5 bases). The CDR3 is made up of 16 amino acids. Trimming pared 2 bases from V and 6 bases from J, leaving 16 bases between. Germline-derived CDR1 and CDR2 are MNHEY and SVGEGT. CDR3 bases: TGTGCCAGCAGTTACCCCATTGGAGGGGTGGATGAAAAACTGTTTTTT. It specifies CASSYPIGGVDEKLFF.

The DNA of the CDR3 is TGTGCCATCCGCTCCGGAGGTAGCTGGGGCACAGATACGCAGTATTTT. Its translation: CAIRSGGSWGTDTQYF. The rearrangement uses TRBV10-3 and TRBJ2-3; D possibly corresponds to TRBD2 (5 bases). This CDR3 is built from 16 residues. Looked up from germline, CDR1 is ENHRY and CDR2 is SYGVKD. V shed 8 bases and J shed 1 base, with 19 bases lying between them.

This clonotype has only a few counts. The rearrangement joins TRBV14 to TRBJ2-3; D gene ambiguous. The CDR3 is 17 residues long. CDR1 is SGHDN, CDR2 FVKESK, per germline. V shed 3 bases and J shed 0 bases, with 16 bases lying between them. CDR3 nucleotides: TGTGCCAGCAGCCACAACCCAATCAGTTCTAGCACAGATACGCAGTATTTT. It codes for CASSHNPISSSTDTQYF.

This clonotype was seen a handful of times. This chain connects TRBV28 to TRBJ1-1, with D hard to call. The V end lost 6 bases, the J end lost 0 bases, and 8 bases lay between the germline ends. This CDR3 is 13 amino acids long. Germline assignment: CDR1 MDHEN and CDR2 SYDVKM. The CDR3 DNA follows: TGTGCCAGCAGCCCACACGTGAACACTGAAGCTTTCTTT. Its protein product is CASSPHVNTEAFF.

The chain recombines TRBV29-1 with TRBJ2-2; 8 nucleotides line up with TRBD1. The CDR3 spans 13 residues. The V gene's germline CDR1 is SQVTM and CDR2 ANQGSEA. J lost 6 bases, V lost 3 bases, and 3 bases had no gene match. The CDR3 region has the DNA TGCAGCGTTGACAGGGGGCAGGCCGGGGAGCTGTTTTTT. Amino acids: CSVDRGQAGELFF.

The table lists this clonotype with a few counts. This chain uses TRBV20-1 with TRBJ2-4; D is uncertain. CDR1 and CDR2 (germline): DFQATT, SNEGSKA (reference sequence). This CDR3 has 14 residues. The ends were cut back, 2 bases at V and 2 bases at J, with 10 bases in the middle. In DNA form, the CDR3 reads TGCAGTGCTAGACACTTGTACACCAAAAACATTCAGTACTTC. This translates into CSARHLYTKNIQYF.

V and J are TRBV4-2 and TRBJ1-1, with D unresolved. Germline CDR1 LGHNA, CDR2 YNFKEQ. Trimming cost V 0 bases and J 0 bases, with 14 bases left between them. The CDR3 covers 17 residues. CDR3 loop: CASSQDLGGGMNTEAFF. In DNA, the CDR3 is TGTGCCAGCAGCCAAGATTTGGGCGGAGGAATGAACACTGAAGCTTTCTTT.

The chain combines TRBV29-1 with TRBJ1-2, with 10 bases lining up with TRBD1. The ends lost 3 bases at V and 3 bases at J; junction bases unmatched: 7. The CDR3 sequence is 15 residues long. Germline CDR1 and CDR2: SQVTM and ANQGSEA. CDR3 DNA: TGCAGCGTTGAGGACAGGGGGAATCGTTACTATGGCTACACCTTC. Translating gives CSVEDRGNRYYGYTF. Supplemented by reference TRBV29-1 and TRBJ1-2, the full variable domain reads SAVISQKPSRDICQRGTSLTIQCQVDSQVTMMFWYRQQPGQSLTLIATANQGSEATYESGFVIDKFPISRPNLTFSTLTVSNMSPEDSSIYLCSVEDRGNRYYGYTFGSGTRLTVV.

This clonotype was seen only a few times. The genes are TRBV28 and TRBJ2-5; 8 bases map to TRBD1. The CDR3 is made up of 12 amino acids. Germline V gene lookup returns CDR1 MDHEN and CDR2 SYDVKM. The trim removed 10 bases at V and 5 bases at J, leaving 6 bases unmatched. DNA for the CDR3: TGTGCCATAAGCAGGGGGCTTGAGACCCAGTACTTC. This translates into CAISRGLETQYF.

This clonotype has just a few counts. The rearrangement joins TRBV20-1 to TRBJ1-4; D remains unclear. Trimming removed 6 bases from V and 1 base from J, with 9 bases in between. Germline V lookup: CDR1 DFQATT, CDR2 SNEGSKA (reference sequence). The CDR3 covers 13 residues. The CDR3 region has the DNA TGCAGTGCCGGACGACTAACTAATGAAAAACTGTTTTTT. As protein: CSAGRLTNEKLFF.

The chain recombines TRBV3-1 with TRBJ2-4; D call uncertain. Trimming took off 0 bases at V and 0 bases at J, with 9 bases between the two ends. Germline CDR1 LGHDT, CDR2 YNNKEL (reference sequence). This CDR3 has 16 residues. The CDR3 bases are TGTGCCAGCAGCCAAGATAACAGAGTAGCCAAAAACATTCAGTACTTC. This sequence encodes CASSQDNRVAKNIQYF.

The rearrangement uses TRBV20-1 and TRBJ2-1; 9 bases fit TRBD1. The length of the CDR3 is 15 residues. With V trimmed by 4 bases and J by 6 bases, 10 bases remained unmatched. CDR1 and CDR2 (germline): DFQATT, SNEGSKA (reference sequence). The CDR3 bases are TGCAGTGCTATCCAAGGGACAGGGCGGAGCAATGAGCAGTTCTTC. Translating it yields CSAIQGTGRSNEQFF.

In this sample, this clonotype turned up a few times. V gene TRBV27 combines with J gene TRBJ1-1, with a possible D match to TRBD1 (5 bases). With 7 bases removed from V and 0 bases from J, the gap between germline ends came to 12 bases. Germline CDR1 reads MNHEY; CDR2 reads SMNVEV (reference sequence). The CDR3 is made up of 14 amino acids. CDR3 sequence: CASNPRGMNTEAFF. The CDR3 DNA is TGTGCCAGCAATCCCCGGGGCATGAACACTGAAGCTTTCTTT.